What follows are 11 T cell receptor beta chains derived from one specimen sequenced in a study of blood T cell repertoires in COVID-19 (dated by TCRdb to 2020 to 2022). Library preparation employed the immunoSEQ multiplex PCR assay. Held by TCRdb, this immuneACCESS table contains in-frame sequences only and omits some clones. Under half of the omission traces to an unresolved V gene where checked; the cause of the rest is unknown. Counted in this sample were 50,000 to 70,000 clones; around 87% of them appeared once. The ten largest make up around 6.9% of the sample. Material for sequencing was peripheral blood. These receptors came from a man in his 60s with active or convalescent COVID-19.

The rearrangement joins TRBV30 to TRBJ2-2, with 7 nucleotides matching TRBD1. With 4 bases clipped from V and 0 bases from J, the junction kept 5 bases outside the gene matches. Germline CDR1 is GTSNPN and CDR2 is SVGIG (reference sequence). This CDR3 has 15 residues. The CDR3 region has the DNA TGTGCCTGGAATGGACAGGTTTCGAACACCGGGGAGCTGTTTTTT. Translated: CAWNGQVSNTGELFF.

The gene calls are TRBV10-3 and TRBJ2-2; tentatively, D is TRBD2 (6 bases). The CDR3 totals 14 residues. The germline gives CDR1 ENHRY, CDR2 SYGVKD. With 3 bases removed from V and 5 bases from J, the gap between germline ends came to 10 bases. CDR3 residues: CAISDQSGTGELFF. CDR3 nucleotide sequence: TGTGCCATCAGTGACCAGAGCGGGACCGGGGAGCTGTTTTTT.

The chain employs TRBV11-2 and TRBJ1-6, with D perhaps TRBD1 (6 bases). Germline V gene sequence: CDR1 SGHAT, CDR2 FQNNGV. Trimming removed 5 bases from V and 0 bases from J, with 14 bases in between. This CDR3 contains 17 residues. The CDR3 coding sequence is TGTGCCAGCAGCCTATCGGGACACAGCTCCTATAATTCACCCCTCCACTTT. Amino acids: CASSLSGHSSYNSPLHF. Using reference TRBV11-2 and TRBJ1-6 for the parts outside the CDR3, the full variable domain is EAGVAQSPRYKIIEKRQSVAFWCNPISGHATLYWYQQILGQGPKLLIQFQNNGVVDDSQLPKDRFSAERLKGVDSTLKIQPAKLEDSAVYLCASSLSGHSSYNSPLHFGNGTRLTVT.

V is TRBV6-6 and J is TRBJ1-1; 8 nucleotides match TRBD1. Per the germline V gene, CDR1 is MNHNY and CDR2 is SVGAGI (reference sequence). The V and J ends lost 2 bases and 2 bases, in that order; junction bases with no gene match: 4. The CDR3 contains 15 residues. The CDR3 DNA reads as TGTGCCAGCAGTTACGGGCAGGGGGCCAACACTGAAGCTTTCTTT. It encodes CASSYGQGANTEAFF.

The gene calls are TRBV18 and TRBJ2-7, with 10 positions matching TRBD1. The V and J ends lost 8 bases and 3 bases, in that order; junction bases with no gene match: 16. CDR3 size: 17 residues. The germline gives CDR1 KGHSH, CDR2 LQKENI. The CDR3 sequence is CASTEQPRRTGGYEQYF. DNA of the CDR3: TGTGCCAGCACCGAACAACCCCGGAGGACAGGGGGCTACGAGCAGTACTTC.

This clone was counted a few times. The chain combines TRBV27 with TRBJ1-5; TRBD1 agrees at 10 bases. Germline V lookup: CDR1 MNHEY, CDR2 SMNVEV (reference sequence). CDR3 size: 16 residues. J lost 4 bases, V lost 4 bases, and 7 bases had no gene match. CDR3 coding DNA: TGTGCCAGCAGTTCGATGACAGGGGGCACGAATCAGCCCCAGCATTTT. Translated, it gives CASSSMTGGTNQPQHF.

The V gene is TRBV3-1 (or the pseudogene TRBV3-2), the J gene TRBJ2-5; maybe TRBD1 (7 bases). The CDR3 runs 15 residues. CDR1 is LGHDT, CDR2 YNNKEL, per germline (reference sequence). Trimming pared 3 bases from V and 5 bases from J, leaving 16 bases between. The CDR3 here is CASSHYLTGRETQYF. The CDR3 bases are TGTGCCAGCAGCCACTATTTGACAGGGAGGGAGACCCAGTACTTC.

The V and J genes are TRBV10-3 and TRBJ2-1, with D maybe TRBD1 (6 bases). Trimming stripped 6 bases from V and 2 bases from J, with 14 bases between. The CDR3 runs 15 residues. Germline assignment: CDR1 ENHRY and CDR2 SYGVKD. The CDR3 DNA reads TGTGCCATCAGACAAGGGGGAGAGGCCTACAATGAGCAGTTCTTC. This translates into CAIRQGGEAYNEQFF.

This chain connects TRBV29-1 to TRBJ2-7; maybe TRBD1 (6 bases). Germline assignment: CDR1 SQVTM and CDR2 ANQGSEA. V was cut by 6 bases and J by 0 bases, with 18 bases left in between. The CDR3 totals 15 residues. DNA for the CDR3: TGCAGCGTAATACAGGGACAACGAAACTCCTACGAGCAGTACTTC. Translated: CSVIQGQRNSYEQYF.

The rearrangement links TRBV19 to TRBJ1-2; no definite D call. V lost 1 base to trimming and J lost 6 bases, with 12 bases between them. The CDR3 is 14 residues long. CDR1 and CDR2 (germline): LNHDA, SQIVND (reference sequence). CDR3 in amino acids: CASSIGQPRDGYTF. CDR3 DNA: TGTGCCAGTAGTATAGGGCAGCCGAGGGATGGCTACACCTTC.

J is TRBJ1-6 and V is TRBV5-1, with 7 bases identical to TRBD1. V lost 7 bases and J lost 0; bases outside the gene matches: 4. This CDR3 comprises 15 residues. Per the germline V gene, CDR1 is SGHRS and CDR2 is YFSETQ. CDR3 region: CASQTGSSYNSPLHF. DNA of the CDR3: TGCGCCAGCCAGACAGGGAGCTCCTATAATTCACCCCTCCACTTT. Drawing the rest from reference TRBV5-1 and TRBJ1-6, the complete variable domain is KAGVTQTPRYLIKTRGQQVTLSCSPISGHRSVSWYQQTPGQGLQFLFEYFSETQRNKGNFPGRFSGRQFSNSRSEMNVSTLELGDSALYLCASQTGSSYNSPLHFGNGTRLTVT.